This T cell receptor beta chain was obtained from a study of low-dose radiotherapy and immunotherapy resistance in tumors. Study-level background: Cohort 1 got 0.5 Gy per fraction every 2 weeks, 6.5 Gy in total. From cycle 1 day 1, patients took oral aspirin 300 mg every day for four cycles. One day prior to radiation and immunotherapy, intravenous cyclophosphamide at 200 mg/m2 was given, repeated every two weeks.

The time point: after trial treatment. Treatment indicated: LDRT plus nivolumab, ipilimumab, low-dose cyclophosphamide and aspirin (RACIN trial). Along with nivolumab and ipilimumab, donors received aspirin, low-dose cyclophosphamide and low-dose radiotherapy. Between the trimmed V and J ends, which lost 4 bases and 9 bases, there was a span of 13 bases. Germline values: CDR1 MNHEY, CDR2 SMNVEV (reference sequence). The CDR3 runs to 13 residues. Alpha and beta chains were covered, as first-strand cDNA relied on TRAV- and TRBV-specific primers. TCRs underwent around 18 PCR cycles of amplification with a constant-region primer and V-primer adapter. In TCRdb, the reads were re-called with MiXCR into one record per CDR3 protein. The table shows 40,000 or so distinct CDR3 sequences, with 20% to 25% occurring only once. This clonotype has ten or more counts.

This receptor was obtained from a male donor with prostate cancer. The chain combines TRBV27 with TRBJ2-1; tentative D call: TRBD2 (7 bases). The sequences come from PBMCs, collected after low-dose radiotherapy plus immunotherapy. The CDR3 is CASSWGEGGEQFF. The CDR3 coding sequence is TGTGCCAGCAGTTGGGGGGAGGGGGGTGAGCAGTTCTTC.